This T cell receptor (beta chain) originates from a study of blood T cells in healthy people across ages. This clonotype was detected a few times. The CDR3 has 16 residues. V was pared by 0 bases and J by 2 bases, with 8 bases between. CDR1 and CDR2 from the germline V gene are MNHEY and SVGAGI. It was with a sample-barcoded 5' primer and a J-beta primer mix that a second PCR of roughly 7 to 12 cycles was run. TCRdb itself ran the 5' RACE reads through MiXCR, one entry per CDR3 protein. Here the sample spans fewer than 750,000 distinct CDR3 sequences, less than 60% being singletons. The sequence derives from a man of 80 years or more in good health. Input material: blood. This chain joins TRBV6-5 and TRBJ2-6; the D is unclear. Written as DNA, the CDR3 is TGTGCCAGCAGTTACTCGGCATCCACTGGGGCCAACGTCCTGACTTTC. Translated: CASSYSASTGANVLTF.